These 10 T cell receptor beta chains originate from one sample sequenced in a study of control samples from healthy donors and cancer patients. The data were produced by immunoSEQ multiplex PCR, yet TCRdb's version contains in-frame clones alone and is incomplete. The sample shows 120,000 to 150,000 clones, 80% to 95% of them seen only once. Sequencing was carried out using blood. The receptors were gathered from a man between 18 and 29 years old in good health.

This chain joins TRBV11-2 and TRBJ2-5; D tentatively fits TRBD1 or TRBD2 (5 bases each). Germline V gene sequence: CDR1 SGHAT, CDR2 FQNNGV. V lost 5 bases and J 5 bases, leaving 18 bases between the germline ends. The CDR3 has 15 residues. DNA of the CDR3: TGTGCCAGCAGCACCAGAGGGGCGGTTTCGGAGACCCAGTACTTC. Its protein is CASSTRGAVSETQYF.

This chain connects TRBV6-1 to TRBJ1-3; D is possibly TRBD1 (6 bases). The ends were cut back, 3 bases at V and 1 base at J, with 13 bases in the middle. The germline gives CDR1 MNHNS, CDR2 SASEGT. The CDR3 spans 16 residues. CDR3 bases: TGTGCCAGCAGTGACGCTGACAGGTCTTCTGGAAACACCATATATTTT. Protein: CASSDADRSSGNTIYF.

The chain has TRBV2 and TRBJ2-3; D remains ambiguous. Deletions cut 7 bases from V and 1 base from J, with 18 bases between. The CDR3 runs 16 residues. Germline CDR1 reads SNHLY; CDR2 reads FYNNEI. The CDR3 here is CASTRRTATGTDTQYF. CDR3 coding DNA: TGTGCCAGCACCCGACGGACGGCAACTGGCACAGATACGCAGTATTTT.

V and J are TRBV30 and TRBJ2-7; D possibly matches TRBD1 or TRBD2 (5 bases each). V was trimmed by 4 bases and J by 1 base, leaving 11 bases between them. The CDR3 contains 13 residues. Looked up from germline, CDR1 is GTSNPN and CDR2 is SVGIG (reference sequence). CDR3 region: CAWTGTISYEQYF. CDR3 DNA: TGTGCCTGGACAGGGACGATATCCTACGAGCAGTACTTC.

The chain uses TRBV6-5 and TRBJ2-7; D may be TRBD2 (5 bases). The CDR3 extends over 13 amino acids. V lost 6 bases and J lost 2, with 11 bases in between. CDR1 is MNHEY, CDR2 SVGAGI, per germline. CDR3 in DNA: TGTGCCAGCAGCCGCGGGCCAGCCTACGAGCAGTACTTC. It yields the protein CASSRGPAYEQYF.

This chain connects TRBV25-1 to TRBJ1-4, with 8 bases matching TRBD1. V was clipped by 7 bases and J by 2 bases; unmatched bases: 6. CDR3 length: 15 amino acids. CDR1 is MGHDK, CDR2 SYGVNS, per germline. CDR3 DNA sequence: TGTGCCAGCACCCAAACAGGGGGGACTAATGAAAAACTGTTTTTT. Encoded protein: CASTQTGGTNEKLFF.

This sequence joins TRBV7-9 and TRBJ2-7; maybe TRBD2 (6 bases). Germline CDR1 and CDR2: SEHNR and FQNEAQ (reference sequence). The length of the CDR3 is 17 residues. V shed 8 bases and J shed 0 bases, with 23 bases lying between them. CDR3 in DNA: TGTGCCAGCGCCCAGGCAAGTGGCGGAGGGGCCTCCTACGAGCAGTACTTC. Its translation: CASAQASGGGASYEQYF. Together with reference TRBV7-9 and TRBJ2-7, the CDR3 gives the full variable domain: DTGVSQNPRHKITKRGQNVTFRCDPISEHNRLYWYRQTLGQGPEFLTYFQNEAQLEKSRLLSDRFSAERPKGSFSTLEIQRTEQGDSAMYLCASAQASGGGASYEQYFGPGTRLTVT.

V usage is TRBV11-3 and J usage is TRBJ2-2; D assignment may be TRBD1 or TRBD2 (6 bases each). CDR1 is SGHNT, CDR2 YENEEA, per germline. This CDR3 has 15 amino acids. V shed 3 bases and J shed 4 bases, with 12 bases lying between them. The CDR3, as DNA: TGTGCCAGCAGCTTCTCGGGGGCCGGCACCGGGGAGCTGTTTTTT. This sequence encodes CASSFSGAGTGELFF.

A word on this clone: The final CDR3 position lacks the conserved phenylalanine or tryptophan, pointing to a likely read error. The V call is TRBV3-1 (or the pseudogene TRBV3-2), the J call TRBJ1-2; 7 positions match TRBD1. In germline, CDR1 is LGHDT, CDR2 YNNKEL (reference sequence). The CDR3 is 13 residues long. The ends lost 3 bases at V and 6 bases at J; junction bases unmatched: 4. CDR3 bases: TGTGCCAGCAGCCATCCCGGGACAGATGGCTACACCCTC. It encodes CASSHPGTDGYTL.

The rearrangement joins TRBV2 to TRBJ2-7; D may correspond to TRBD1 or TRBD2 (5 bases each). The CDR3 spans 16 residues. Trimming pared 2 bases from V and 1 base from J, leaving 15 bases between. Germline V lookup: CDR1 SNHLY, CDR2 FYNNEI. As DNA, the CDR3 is TGTGCCAGCAGTGAATACCCGGGACCCTCTTCCTACGAGCAGTACTTC. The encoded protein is CASSEYPGPSSYEQYF.